Below, 8 T cell receptor beta chains from the same sample are listed, as sequenced in a study of shared clonotypes between healthy human individuals. Using immunoSEQ multiplex PCR, the repertoire was profiled, and TCRdb retains in-frame clones only, with some absent. The table lists about 1 million clones, about 77% of them singletons, with 1.5% in the top ten. The sequencing sample was made of memory CD4+ T cells sorted from blood. As to subset: CD45RA-negative fraction. Source of these receptors: a man between 18 and 29 years old in good health.

As for this clone: This CDR3 is also generated by other DNA sequences in the sample. The rearrangement links TRBV7-9 to TRBJ2-7; weak D call: TRBD1 (5 bases). Germline V gives CDR1 SEHNR, CDR2 FQNEAQ (reference sequence). The CDR3 spans 13 residues. V was cut by 5 bases and J by 3 bases, with 11 bases left in between. CDR3: CASSTQGSYEQYF. The CDR3 coding sequence is TGTGCCAGCAGCACGCAGGGTAGCTACGAGCAGTACTTC.

The CDR3 region is CASSFSGATNEKLFF. The CDR3 bases are TGTGCCAGCAGCTTCTCAGGGGCAACTAATGAAAAACTGTTTTTT. V usage is TRBV7-9 and J usage is TRBJ1-4; a possible D gene is TRBD1 (6 bases). V shed 3 bases and J shed 0 bases, with 8 bases lying between them. The V gene's germline CDR1 is SEHNR and CDR2 FQNEAQ (reference sequence). This CDR3 contains 15 residues. The entire variable domain, with the rest obtained from reference TRBV7-9 and TRBJ1-4, is as follows: DTGVSQNPRHKITKRGQNVTFRCDPISEHNRLYWYRQTLGQGPEFLTYFQNEAQLEKSRLLSDRFSAERPKGSFSTLEIQRTEQGDSAMYLCASSFSGATNEKLFFGSGTQLSVL.

The chain carries TRBV9 and TRBJ1-2, with D unresolved. V lost 1 base and J 4 bases, leaving 8 bases between the germline ends. CDR1 SGDLS and CDR2 YYNGEE come from the germline V gene. This CDR3 spans 13 amino acids. CDR3 in amino acids: CASSVSEFYGYTF. The CDR3 nucleotides read TGTGCCAGCAGCGTATCAGAATTCTATGGCTACACCTTC.

This chain joins TRBV9 and TRBJ2-7; D is uncertain. This CDR3 is built from 12 residues. Trimming removed 2 bases from V and 7 bases from J, with 10 bases in between. Germline V lookup: CDR1 SGDLS, CDR2 YYNGEE. The CDR3 spells CASSVVQPEQYF. CDR3 in DNA: TGTGCCAGCAGCGTCGTCCAGCCTGAGCAGTACTTC.

The chain combines TRBV19 with TRBJ1-5; the D gene is possibly TRBD1 (5 bases). Trimming stripped 6 bases from V and 3 bases from J, with 9 bases between. The V gene's germline CDR1 is LNHDA and CDR2 SQIVND (reference sequence). The CDR3 consists of 13 residues. CDR3 loop: CASRGDFNQPQHF. The CDR3 DNA follows: TGTGCCAGTAGAGGGGATTTCAATCAGCCCCAGCATTTT.

The chain links TRBV11-2 to TRBJ2-7; D perhaps matches TRBD1 (6 bases). This CDR3 is built from 14 residues. Germline values: CDR1 SGHAT, CDR2 FQNNGV. Trimming removed 1 base at V and 0 bases at J, with 7 bases between. CDR3 residues: CASSLGTVSYEQYF. DNA of the CDR3: TGTGCCAGCAGCTTAGGGACAGTCTCCTACGAGCAGTACTTC.

The gene calls are TRBV5-1 and TRBJ1-4, with D unresolved. There are 15 residues in the CDR3. CDR1 is SGHRS, CDR2 YFSETQ, per germline. V lost 2 bases and J lost 0, with 8 bases in between. The CDR3 sequence is CASSFTPATNEKLFF. CDR3 DNA sequence: TGCGCCAGCAGCTTCACACCTGCAACTAATGAAAAACTGTTTTTT.

CDR3 amino acids: CASSLMGFLGSNQPQHF. The CDR3 nucleotides are TGTGCCAGCAGCTTAATGGGGTTTTTGGGGAGCAATCAGCCCCAGCATTTT. The chain has TRBV7-2 and TRBJ1-5, with D uncertain. V was trimmed by 2 bases and J by 1 base, leaving 15 bases between them. The CDR3 length is 17 residues. Germline V lookup: CDR1 SGHTA, CDR2 FQGNSA.